This T cell receptor beta chain was captured by sequencing in a study of T-cell memory formation after mild COVID-19. Study-wide points: The second-wave clones peaking on day 37 were not confirmed as SARS-CoV-2-specific. In pre-infection memory, a portion of responding clones appeared, which suggested that cross-reactive memory joined. CD8+ contracting clones occupied EMRA, while CD4+ ones occupied mainly CM and EM.

This clonotype was observed a few times. Its target is unknown. Looked up from germline, CDR1 is SGDLS and CDR2 is YYNGEE. The CDR3 is 15 residues long. Between the trimmed V and J ends, which lost 3 bases and 0 bases, there was a span of 10 bases. After 5'RACE with constant-segment primers, TCR alpha and TCR beta cDNA libraries carrying sample barcodes and UMIs were obtained. TCRdb analysed the 5' RACE reads with MiXCR anew, one entry per CDR3 protein. The sample records over 450,000 distinct CDR3 sequences, about a fifth being singletons. The chain recombines TRBV9 with TRBJ2-1; maybe TRBD1 (5 bases). Input material: PBMCs or a T cell subset sorted from them (not recorded which). The sequence was collected from an adult woman who had mild COVID-19 (a few samples of this study predate the infection). Cell type and time point are not known. The CDR3 nucleotides read TGTGCCAGCAGCGCGACAGAAAACTCCTACAATGAGCAGTTCTTC. Translated, it gives CASSATENSYNEQFF.